This entry lists 8 T cell receptor beta chains sequenced from one sample in a study of blood T cell repertoires in COVID-19. Measured with immunoSEQ multiplex PCR; TCRdb has only the in-frame clones, and not every one. Among some 180,000 clones, roughly 82% were seen once, and the ten largest hold approximately 8.1%. Sequencing was done on a sample of peripheral blood. The receptors shown here come from a woman aged 60-75 years with COVID-19, enrolled during active disease.

The chain is built from TRBV9 and TRBJ2-2; 9 bases align to TRBD1. V shed 3 bases and J 3 bases; nucleotides not matched to a gene: 6. This CDR3 is built from 16 residues. Germline CDR1 SGDLS, CDR2 YYNGEE. The CDR3 loop reads CASSDPGQGYTGELFF. Here the CDR3 DNA reads TGTGCCAGCAGCGATCCGGGACAGGGCTACACCGGGGAGCTGTTTTTT.

In its sample, this clone was seen once. The chain uses TRBV12-3 or TRBV12-4 and TRBJ1-1, with D hard to call. The CDR3 has 12 amino acids. V was cut by 2 bases and J by 7 bases, with 8 bases left in between. The CDR3 nucleotides read TGTGCCAGCAGTTTACCGGGAGGTGAAGCTTTCTTT. It translates to CASSLPGGEAFF.

The CDR3 here is CASSKTSGRPEQYF. CDR3 coding DNA: TGTGCCAGTAGTAAGACTAGCGGGAGGCCCGAGCAGTACTTC. The gene calls are TRBV19 and TRBJ2-7; TRBD2 aligns across 13 bases. The J segment lost 6 bases and the V segment lost 4 bases, leaving 3 bases of the junction unmatched. CDR1 LNHDA and CDR2 SQIVND come from the germline V gene (reference sequence). CDR3 length: 14 residues.

The chain recombines TRBV11-1 with TRBJ2-5; 8 positions match TRBD1. CDR1 SGHAT and CDR2 FQDESV come from the germline V gene (reference sequence). V shed 5 bases, J shed 3 bases, and the junction held 2 bases outside the gene matches. The CDR3 covers 13 residues. DNA for the CDR3: TGTGCCAGCAGCAGGGACAGGAAAGAGACCCAGTACTTC. This translates into CASSRDRKETQYF. Looking up the rest from reference TRBV11-1 and TRBJ2-5 gives the full variable domain: EAEVAQSPRYKITEKSQAVAFWCDPISGHATLYWYRQILGQGPELLVQFQDESVVDDSQLPKDRFSAERLKGVDSTLKIQPAELGDSAMYLCASSRDRKETQYFGPGTRLLVL.

The chain recombines TRBV5-4 with TRBJ1-6; D is uncertain. The CDR3 length is 15 residues. V dropped 0 bases and J dropped 6 bases, with 10 bases sitting between them. Germline lookup yields CDR1 SGHNT and CDR2 YYREEE (reference sequence). The CDR3 reads CASSLDGETNSPLHF. The CDR3 nucleotides are TGTGCCAGCAGCTTGGACGGGGAGACTAATTCACCCCTCCACTTT.

With respect to this clone: An end of the junction differs from the germline gene, which may be a read error. V is TRBV19 and J is TRBJ1-6, with 8 bases fitting TRBD1. The CDR3 extends over 14 amino acids. CDR1 is LNHDA, CDR2 SQIVND, per germline (reference sequence). The CDR3 protein is CASSAPTGDGPRVF. The CDR3 bases are TGTGCCAGTAGTGCCCCGACAGGGGACGGCCCTCGGGTGTTT.

The rearrangement joins TRBV3-1 (or the pseudogene TRBV3-2) to TRBJ2-1; D gene ambiguous. Germline V gene sequence: CDR1 LGHDT, CDR2 YNNKEL (reference sequence). The CDR3 extends over 15 amino acids. V was pared by 5 bases and J by 4 bases, with 15 bases between. The CDR3 is CASSESAQQYNEQFF. The CDR3, as DNA: TGTGCCAGCAGCGAGAGTGCTCAACAGTACAATGAGCAGTTCTTC.

This sequence joins TRBV7-9 and TRBJ1-1; TRBD1 agrees at 9 bases. Per the germline V gene, CDR1 is SEHNR and CDR2 is FQNEAQ (reference sequence). The CDR3 is made up of 15 amino acids. Unmatched junction bases numbered 10, after V lost 6 bases and J lost 5 bases. DNA for the CDR3: TGTGCCAGCAGGACGACAGGGGGGTTAAGAACTGAAGCTTTCTTT. Translated: CASRTTGGLRTEAFF.